The clone carrying this TCR beta chain was observed many times. Its antigen is currently unknown. Total RNA extracted from each sample amounted to at least 5 micrograms. The data were taken from a study of blood T cells in healthy people across ages. The CDR3 loop spans 13 amino acids. Per germline, CDR1 GTSNPN and CDR2 SVGIG (reference sequence). The ends were cut back, 4 bases at V and 4 bases at J, with 12 bases in the middle. Using a J-beta primer mix together with a sample-barcoded 5' primer, a second PCR was run for roughly 6 to 11 cycles. No fewer than 2.5 million CDR3-containing paired-end reads came from each sample. TCRdb re-called the 5' RACE reads with MiXCR, one entry per CDR3 protein. The sample lists more than 800,000 distinct CDR3 sequences; more than 25% were seen once. Notes on the study in general: Per million T cells, TCR beta diversity dropped about linearly as age rose.

Material for sequencing was blood. The chain is built from TRBV30 and TRBJ2-3; D might be TRBD1 or TRBD2, each matching 5 bases. The TCR was taken from a woman of 80 years or more in good health. The CDR3 nucleotides read TGTGCCTGGAACGGGGCGTTGGCAGATACGCAGTATTTT. This gives the protein CAWNGALADTQYF.